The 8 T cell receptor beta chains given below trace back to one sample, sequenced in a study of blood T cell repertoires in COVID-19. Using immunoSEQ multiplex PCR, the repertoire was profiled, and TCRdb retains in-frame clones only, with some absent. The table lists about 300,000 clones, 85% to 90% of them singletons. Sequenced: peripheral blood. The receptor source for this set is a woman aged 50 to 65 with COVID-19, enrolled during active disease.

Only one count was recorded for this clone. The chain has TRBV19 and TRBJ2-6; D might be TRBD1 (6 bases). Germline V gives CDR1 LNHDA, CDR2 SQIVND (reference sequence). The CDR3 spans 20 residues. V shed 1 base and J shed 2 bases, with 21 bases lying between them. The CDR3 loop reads CASSIGVRGILLPGANVLTF. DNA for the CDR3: TGTGCCAGTAGTATAGGGGTCAGGGGAATACTTCTTCCTGGGGCCAACGTCCTGACTTTC.

CDR3 coding DNA: TGTGCCAGCAGTTACGGGGGCAGGGAGGCTTTCTTT. It codes for CASSYGGREAFF. This chain connects TRBV6-5 to TRBJ1-1; D is perhaps TRBD1 (6 bases). Germline values: CDR1 MNHEY, CDR2 SVGAGI. This CDR3 is 12 amino acids long. V lost 2 bases and J 11 bases, leaving 12 bases between the germline ends.

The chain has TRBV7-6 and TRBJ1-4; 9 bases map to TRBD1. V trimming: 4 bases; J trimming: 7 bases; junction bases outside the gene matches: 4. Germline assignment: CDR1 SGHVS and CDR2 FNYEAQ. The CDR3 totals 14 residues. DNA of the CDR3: TGTGCCAGCAGCTCGGGACAGGGAATTGAAAAACTGTTTTTT. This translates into CASSSGQGIEKLFF.

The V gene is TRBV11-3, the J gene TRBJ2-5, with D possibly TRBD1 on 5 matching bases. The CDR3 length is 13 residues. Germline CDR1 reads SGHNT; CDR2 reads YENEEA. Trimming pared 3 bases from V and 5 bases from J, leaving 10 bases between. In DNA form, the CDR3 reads TGTGCCAGCAGCTTTCAGGGATCGGAGACCCAGTACTTC. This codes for CASSFQGSETQYF.

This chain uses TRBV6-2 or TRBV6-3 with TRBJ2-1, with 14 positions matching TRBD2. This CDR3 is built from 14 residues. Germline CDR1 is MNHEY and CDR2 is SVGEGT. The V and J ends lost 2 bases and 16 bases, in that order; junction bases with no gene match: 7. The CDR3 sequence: CASSYGGLAGVQFF. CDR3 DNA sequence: TGTGCCAGCAGTTACGGGGGACTAGCGGGAGTTCAATTCTTC.

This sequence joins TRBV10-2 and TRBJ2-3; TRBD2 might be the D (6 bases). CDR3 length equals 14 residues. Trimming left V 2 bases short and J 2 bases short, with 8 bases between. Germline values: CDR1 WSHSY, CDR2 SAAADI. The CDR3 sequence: CASSEPGLTDTQYF. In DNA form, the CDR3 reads TGCGCCAGCAGTGAGCCGGGACTCACAGATACGCAGTATTTT.

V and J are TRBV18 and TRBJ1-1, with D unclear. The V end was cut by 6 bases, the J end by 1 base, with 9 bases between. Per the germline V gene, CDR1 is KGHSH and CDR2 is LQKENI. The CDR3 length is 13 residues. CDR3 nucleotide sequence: TGTGCCAGCTCCGGACTGAAGAACACTGAAGCTTTCTTT. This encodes CASSGLKNTEAFF.

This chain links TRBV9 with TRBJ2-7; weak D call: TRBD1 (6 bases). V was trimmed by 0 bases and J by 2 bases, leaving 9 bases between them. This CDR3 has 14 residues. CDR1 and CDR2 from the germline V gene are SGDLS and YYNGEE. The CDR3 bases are TGTGCCAGCAGCGTAGGCAGGGGTCCCTACGAGCAGTACTTC. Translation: CASSVGRGPYEQYF.